The present T cell receptor (beta chain) was sequenced within a study of beta chain features in type 1 diabetes. Study-wide points: Within each of all four CD4+ subsets, Type 1 diabetes patients had TCRB CDR3s that were moderately but significantly shorter.

From germline, CDR1 is SGHRS and CDR2 YFSETQ. The CDR3 consists of 16 residues. The ends were cut back, 1 base at V and 4 bases at J, with 17 bases in the middle. This clone was recorded a few times. Its antigen is not known. Expressed TCRB transcripts were sequenced after all isolated RNA was converted to cDNA. Clones were read by immunoSEQ multiplex PCR, and TCRdb kept only the in-frame ones, dropping some. In the table there are 350,000 to 450,000 clones, about 12% of which are singletons. This TCR was recovered from a young woman with type 1 diabetes. Sequenced material: naive CD4+ T cells from blood. The V gene is TRBV5-1, the J gene TRBJ1-2, with D unresolved. CDR3 nucleotides: TGCGCCAGCAGCTTGACTCTCAGGACTGGACTCTATGGCTACACCTTC. Protein product: CASSLTLRTGLYGYTF.